This TCR beta chain was documented in a study of blood T cell repertoires in COVID-19. Per the germline V gene, CDR1 is SGHTS and CDR2 is YDEGEE. Trimming cost V 4 bases and J 4 bases; bases outside gene matches: 11. CDR3 length: 17 residues. The protocol was immunoSEQ multiplex PCR, while the TCRdb copy is restricted to in-frame clones and leaves out a portion. This repertoire shows approximately 450,000 clones, roughly 85% found once; its top ten account for just under 2%. Participant age was about 18 to 89 years, and participants resided in about two dozen US areas. The source material was PBMCs or T cells enriched from blood (not recorded which). The clonotype was recovered from a woman aged 18-35 years with acute COVID-19. This sequence joins TRBV5-8 and TRBJ1-5, with TRBD1 identical over 10 bases. The CDR3 loop reads CASSPDRGAVGNQPQHF. CDR3 sequence (DNA): TGTGCCAGCAGCCCGGACAGGGGGGCAGTGGGGAATCAGCCCCAGCATTTT.